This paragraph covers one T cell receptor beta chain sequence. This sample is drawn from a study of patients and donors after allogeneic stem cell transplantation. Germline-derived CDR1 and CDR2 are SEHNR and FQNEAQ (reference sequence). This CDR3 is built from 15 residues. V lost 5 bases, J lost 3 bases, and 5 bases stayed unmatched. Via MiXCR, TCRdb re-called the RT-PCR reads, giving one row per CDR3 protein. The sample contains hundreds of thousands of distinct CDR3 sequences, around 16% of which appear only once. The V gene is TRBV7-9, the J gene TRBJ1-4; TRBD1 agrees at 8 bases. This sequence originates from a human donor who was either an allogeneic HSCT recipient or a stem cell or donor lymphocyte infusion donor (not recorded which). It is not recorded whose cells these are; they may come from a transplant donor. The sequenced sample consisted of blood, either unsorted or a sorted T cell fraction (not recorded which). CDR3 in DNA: TGTGCCAGCAGCCCCAGGGGGCAGTCTAATGAAAAACTGTTTTTT. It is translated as CASSPRGQSNEKLFF.